This T cell receptor (beta chain) was sequenced during a study of shared clonotypes between healthy human individuals. The assay used deep level. Genomic DNA (from each subset) was split evenly across several immunoSEQ plates. Assay used: immunoSEQ multiplex PCR; TCRdb lists only in-frame clones, some missing. The sample consists of roughly 1 million clones, 70% to 80% of them appearing once. Study-wide results and caveats: A handful of donors showed sharing of 4.5% to 6% of naive CD4 clonotypes. Unshared clonotypes carried lower generation probabilities than those common to all four donors.

The CDR3 length is 17 residues. Germline V lookup: CDR1 SSHAT, CDR2 FNYEAQ (reference sequence). Concerning this clone: What it binds is unknown. One end of the junction varies from germline; a read error may be responsible.

The receptor comes from a man between 18 and 35 years old in good health. The J gene is TRBJ2-3, the V gene TRBV7-7, with 9 bases fitting TRBD2. The sample comprised memory CD4+ T cells sorted from blood. Subset defined: CD45RA-negative fraction. CDR3 sequence: CASRPGTSPPPGDTQYF. The CDR3 DNA reads TGTGCTAGCAGACCAGGGACTAGCCCGCCCCCCGGGGATACGCAGTATTTT.